This TCR beta chain stems from a study of PD-L1 blockade in urothelial cancer. Described time point: peripheral blood 6 weeks after treatment start. The repertoire was sequenced with immunoSEQ multiplex PCR; TCRdb's copy has only in-frame clones and lacks some. The data show more than 45,000 clones, around 86% seen once. The CDR3 is 14 amino acids. Germline V lookup: CDR1 SGDLS, CDR2 YYNGEE. The junction had 6 bases not matched to a gene; V was cut back by 2 bases and J by 7 bases. This TCR was sampled from a man between 60 and 75 years old with urothelial cancer. Sequenced material: PBMCs, taken around atezolizumab (anti-PD-L1) treatment. The chain recombines TRBV9 with TRBJ1-2; TRBD1 agrees at 9 bases. The CDR3 bases are TGTGCCAGCAGCGTCGAAACAGGGGGCCGTGGCTACACCTTC. Its translation is CASSVETGGRGYTF.